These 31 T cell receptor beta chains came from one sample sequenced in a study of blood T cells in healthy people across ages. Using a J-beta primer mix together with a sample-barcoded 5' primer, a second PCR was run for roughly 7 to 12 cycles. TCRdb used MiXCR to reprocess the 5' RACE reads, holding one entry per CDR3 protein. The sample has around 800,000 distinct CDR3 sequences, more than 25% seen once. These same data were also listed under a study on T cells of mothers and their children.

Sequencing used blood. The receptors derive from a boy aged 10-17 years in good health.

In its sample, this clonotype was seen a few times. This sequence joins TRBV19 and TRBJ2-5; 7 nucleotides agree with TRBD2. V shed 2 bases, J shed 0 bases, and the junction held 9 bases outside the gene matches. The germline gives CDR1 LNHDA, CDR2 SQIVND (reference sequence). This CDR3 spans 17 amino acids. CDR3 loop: CASSIRLAETYQETQYF. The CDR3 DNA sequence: TGTGCCAGTAGTATAAGGCTAGCGGAAACGTACCAAGAGACCCAGTACTTC.

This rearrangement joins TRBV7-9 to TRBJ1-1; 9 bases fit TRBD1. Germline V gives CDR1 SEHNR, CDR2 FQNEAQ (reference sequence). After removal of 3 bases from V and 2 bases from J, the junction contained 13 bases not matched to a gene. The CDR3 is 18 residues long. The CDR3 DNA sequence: TGTGCCAGCAGCTTTACGACCGGGACAGGGATTGGAAACACTGAAGCTTTCTTT. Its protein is CASSFTTGTGIGNTEAFF.

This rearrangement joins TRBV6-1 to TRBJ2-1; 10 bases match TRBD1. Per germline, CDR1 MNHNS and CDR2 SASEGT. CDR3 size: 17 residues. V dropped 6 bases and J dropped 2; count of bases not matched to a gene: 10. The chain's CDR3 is CASSETGTGDPYNEQFF. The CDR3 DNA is TGTGCCAGCAGCGAAACCGGGACAGGGGACCCCTACAATGAGCAGTTCTTC.

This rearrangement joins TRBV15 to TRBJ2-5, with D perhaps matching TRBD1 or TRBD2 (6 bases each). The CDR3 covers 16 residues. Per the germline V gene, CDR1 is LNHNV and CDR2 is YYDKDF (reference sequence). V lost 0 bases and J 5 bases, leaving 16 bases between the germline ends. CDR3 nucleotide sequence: TGTGCCACCAGCAGAGATAAGGGGGGCCTGGGGGAGACCCAGTACTTC. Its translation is CATSRDKGGLGETQYF.

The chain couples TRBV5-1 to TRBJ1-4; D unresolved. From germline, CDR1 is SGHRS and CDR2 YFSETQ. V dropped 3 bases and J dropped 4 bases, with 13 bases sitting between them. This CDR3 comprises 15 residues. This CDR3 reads CASSWRGRSNEKLFF. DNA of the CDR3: TGCGCCAGCAGCTGGCGAGGGAGAAGTAATGAAAAACTGTTTTTT.

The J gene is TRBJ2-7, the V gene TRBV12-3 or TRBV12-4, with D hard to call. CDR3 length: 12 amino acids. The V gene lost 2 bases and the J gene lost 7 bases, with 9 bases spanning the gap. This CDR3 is CASSLSDGEQYF. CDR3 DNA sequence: TGTGCCAGCAGTTTATCCGACGGAGAGCAGTACTTC.

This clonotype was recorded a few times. CDR3 sequence (DNA): TGCGCCAGCAGGAGGTTAACTAGCGGGGGGGGCCCAGATACGCAGTATTTT. Encoded protein: CASRRLTSGGGPDTQYF. The rearrangement links TRBV5-1 to TRBJ2-3; TRBD2 matches 13 bases. Germline V gene data show CDR1 as SGHRS and CDR2 as YFSETQ. The CDR3 runs to 17 residues. V shed 5 bases, J shed 4 bases, and the junction held 10 bases outside the gene matches.

The DNA for the CDR3 is TGTGCCAGCAGCCGTGGACTAGGCCAAGAGACCCAGTACTTC. Its translation: CASSRGLGQETQYF. V and J are TRBV3-1 and TRBJ2-5, with 7 nucleotides matching TRBD2. Germline V gives CDR1 LGHDT, CDR2 YNNKEL (reference sequence). The CDR3 is 14 residues long. V was pared by 4 bases and J by 1 base, with 3 bases of the junction left unmatched.

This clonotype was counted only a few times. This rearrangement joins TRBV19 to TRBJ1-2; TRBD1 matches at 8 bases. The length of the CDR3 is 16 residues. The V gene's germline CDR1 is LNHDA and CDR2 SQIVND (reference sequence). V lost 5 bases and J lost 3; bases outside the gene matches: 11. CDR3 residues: CASSPTSGGRDYGYTF. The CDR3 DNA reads TGTGCCAGTAGTCCCACGTCAGGGGGCCGTGACTATGGCTACACCTTC.

The CDR3, as DNA: TGCGCCAGCAGCCTGGAGGCGAGTGAGCAGTTCTTC. It translates to CASSLEASEQFF. The J gene is TRBJ2-5, the V gene TRBV5-1, with a tentative D call TRBD2 (5 bases). The DNA end is a closer match to TRBJ2-1, so the J assignment may be wrong. This CDR3 has 12 amino acids. CDR1 is SGHRS, CDR2 YFSETQ, per germline.

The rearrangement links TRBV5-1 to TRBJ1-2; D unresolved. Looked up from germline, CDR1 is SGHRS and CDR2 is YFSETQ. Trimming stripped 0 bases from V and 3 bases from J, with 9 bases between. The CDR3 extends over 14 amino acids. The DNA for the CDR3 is TGCGCCAGCAGCTTGGCTGGGGATGACTATGGCTACACCTTC. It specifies CASSLAGDDYGYTF.

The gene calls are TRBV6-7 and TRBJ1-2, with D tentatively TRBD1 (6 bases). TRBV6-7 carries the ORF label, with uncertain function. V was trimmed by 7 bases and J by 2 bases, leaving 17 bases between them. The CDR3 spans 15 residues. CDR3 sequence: CASTPGAGLNYGYTF. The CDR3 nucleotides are TGTGCCAGCACCCCAGGGGCAGGGCTGAACTATGGCTACACCTTC.

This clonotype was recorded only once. CDR3 DNA: TGCAGCGTTGGTTTCTCGGCCGGCTCGAACACCGGGGAGCTGTTTTTT. This translates into CSVGFSAGSNTGELFF. This chain joins TRBV29-1 and TRBJ2-2; D is uncertain. Trimming pared 4 bases from V and 0 bases from J, leaving 15 bases between. CDR3 length equals 16 residues. CDR1 and CDR2 from the germline V gene are SQVTM and ANQGSEA.

The CDR3 coding sequence is TGTGCCAGCACTGAGCAGGGCGTCTCCTACGAGCAGTACTTC. Translation: CASTEQGVSYEQYF. This chain uses TRBV12-3 or TRBV12-4 with TRBJ2-7; D may be TRBD1 (5 bases). Trimming took 7 bases from V and 0 from J, leaving 13 bases between them. The CDR3 spans 14 residues.

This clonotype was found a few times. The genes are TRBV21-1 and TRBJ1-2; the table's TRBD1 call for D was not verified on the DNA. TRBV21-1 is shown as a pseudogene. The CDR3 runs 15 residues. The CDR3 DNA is TGTGCCAGCTCGCCGGGGCAGGATTATAACTATGGCTACACCTTC. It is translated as CASSPGQDYNYGYTF.

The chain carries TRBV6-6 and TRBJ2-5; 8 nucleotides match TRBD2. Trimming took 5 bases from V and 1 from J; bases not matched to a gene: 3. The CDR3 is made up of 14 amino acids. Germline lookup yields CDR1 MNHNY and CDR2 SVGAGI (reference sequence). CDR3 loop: CASSIGGAQETQYF. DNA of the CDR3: TGTGCCAGCAGTATCGGGGGGGCCCAAGAGACCCAGTACTTC.

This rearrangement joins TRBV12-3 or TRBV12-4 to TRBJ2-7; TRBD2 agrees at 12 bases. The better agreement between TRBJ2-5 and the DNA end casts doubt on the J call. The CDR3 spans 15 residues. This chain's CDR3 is CASSLTSGGKETQYF. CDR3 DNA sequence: TGTGCCAGCAGTTTGACTAGCGGGGGCAAAGAGACCCAGTACTTC.

In nucleotides, the CDR3 is TGTGCCAGCAGCGAGGGGACAGGACTGGTCTACGAGCAGTACTTC. Protein sequence: CASSEGTGLVYEQYF. The genes are TRBV7-6 and TRBJ2-7; TRBD1 matches 8 bases. Trimming cost V 5 bases and J 3 bases; bases outside gene matches: 9. The CDR3 length is 15 residues. Germline CDR1 reads SGHVS; CDR2 reads FNYEAQ. Using reference TRBV7-6 and TRBJ2-7 for the parts outside the CDR3, the full variable domain is GAGVSQSPRYKVTKRGQDVALRCDPISGHVSLYWYRQALGQGPEFLTYFNYEAQQDKSGLPNDRFSAERPEGSISTLTIQRTEQRDSAMYRCASSEGTGLVYEQYFGPGTRLTVT.

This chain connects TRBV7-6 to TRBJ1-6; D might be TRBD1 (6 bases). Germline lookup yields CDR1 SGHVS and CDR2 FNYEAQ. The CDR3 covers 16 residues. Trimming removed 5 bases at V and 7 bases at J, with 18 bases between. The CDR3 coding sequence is TGTGCCAGCAGCGCACAAGGGGGGGTAGGGAATTCACCCCTCCACTTT. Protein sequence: CASSAQGGVGNSPLHF.

CDR3 DNA sequence: TGTGCCAGCAGCCCCCCGGGTGGAGAGGACGAGCAGTACTTC. Residues: CASSPPGGEDEQYF. J is TRBJ2-7 and V is TRBV27; no reliable D call. The CDR3 totals 14 residues. V was trimmed by 6 bases and J by 5 bases, leaving 17 bases between them. Per the germline V gene, CDR1 is MNHEY and CDR2 is SMNVEV (reference sequence).

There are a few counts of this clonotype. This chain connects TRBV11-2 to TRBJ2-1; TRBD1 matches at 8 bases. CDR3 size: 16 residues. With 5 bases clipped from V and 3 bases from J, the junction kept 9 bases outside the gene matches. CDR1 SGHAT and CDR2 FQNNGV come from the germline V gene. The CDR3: CASSPAPQGGYNEQFF. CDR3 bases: TGTGCCAGCAGCCCCGCCCCACAGGGGGGCTACAATGAGCAGTTCTTC. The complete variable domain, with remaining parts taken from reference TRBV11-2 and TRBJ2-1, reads EAGVAQSPRYKIIEKRQSVAFWCNPISGHATLYWYQQILGQGPKLLIQFQNNGVVDDSQLPKDRFSAERLKGVDSTLKIQPAKLEDSAVYLCASSPAPQGGYNEQFFGPGTRLTVL.

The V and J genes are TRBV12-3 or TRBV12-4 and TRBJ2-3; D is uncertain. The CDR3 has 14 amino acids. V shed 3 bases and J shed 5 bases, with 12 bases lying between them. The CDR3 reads CASSFRSSGDTQYF. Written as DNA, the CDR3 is TGTGCCAGCAGTTTTCGGAGCTCAGGAGATACGCAGTATTTT.

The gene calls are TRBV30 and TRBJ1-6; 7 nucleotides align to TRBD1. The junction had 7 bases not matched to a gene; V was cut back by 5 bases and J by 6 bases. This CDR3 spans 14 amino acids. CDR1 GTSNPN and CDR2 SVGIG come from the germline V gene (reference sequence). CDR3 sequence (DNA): TGTGCCTGGGGGGGGACAGCACCTAATTCACCCCTCCACTTT. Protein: CAWGGTAPNSPLHF.

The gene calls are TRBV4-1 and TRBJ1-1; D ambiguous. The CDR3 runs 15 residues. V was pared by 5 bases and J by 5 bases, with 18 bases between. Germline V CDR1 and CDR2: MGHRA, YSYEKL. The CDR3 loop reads CASSSGQVRETEAFF. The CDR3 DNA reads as TGCGCCAGCAGCTCCGGTCAGGTTCGAGAAACTGAAGCTTTCTTT.

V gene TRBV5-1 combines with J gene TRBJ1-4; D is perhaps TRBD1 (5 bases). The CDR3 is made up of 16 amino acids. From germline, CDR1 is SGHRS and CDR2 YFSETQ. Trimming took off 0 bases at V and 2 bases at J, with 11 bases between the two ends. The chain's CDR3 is CASSLAVSGTNEKLFF. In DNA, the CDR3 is TGCGCCAGCAGCTTGGCCGTATCAGGGACTAATGAAAAACTGTTTTTT.

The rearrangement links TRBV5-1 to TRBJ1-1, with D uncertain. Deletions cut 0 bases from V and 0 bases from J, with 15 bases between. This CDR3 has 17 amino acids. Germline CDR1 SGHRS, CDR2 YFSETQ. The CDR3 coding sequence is TGCGCCAGCAGCTTGGAAGAGTCGCGGGGTATGAACACTGAAGCTTTCTTT. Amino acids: CASSLEESRGMNTEAFF.

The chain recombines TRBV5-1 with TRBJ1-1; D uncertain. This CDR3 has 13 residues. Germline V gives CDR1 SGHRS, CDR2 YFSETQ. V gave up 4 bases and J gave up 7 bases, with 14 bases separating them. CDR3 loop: CASSLTWGDEAFF. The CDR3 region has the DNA TGCGCCAGCAGCCTGACGTGGGGTGATGAAGCTTTCTTT. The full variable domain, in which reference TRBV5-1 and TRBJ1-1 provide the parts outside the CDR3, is KAGVTQTPRYLIKTRGQQVTLSCSPISGHRSVSWYQQTPGQGLQFLFEYFSETQRNKGNFPGRFSGRQFSNSRSEMNVSTLELGDSALYLCASSLTWGDEAFFGQGTRLTVV.

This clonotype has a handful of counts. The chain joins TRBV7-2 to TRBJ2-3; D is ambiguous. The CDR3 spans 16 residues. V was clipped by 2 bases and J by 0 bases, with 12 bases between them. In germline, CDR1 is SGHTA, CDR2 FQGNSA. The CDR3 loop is CASSLIPESSTDTQYF. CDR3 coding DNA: TGTGCCAGCAGCTTAATTCCGGAATCTAGCACAGATACGCAGTATTTT.

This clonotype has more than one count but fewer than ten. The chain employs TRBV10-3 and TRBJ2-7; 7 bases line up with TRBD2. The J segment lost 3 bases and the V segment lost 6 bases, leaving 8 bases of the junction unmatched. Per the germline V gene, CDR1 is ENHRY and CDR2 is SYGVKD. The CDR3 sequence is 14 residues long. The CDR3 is CAIRLGRGDYEQYF. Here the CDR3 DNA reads TGTGCCATCAGGCTGGGTCGGGGGGACTACGAGCAGTACTTC.

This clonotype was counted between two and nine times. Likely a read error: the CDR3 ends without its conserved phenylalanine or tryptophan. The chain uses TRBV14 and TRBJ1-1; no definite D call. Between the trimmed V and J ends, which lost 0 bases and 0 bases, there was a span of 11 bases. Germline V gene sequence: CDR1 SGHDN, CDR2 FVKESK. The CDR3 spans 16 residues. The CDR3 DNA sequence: TGTGCCAGCAGCCAAGATCGGTGGTTCATGAACACTGAAGCTTTCCTT. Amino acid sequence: CASSQDRWFMNTEAFL.

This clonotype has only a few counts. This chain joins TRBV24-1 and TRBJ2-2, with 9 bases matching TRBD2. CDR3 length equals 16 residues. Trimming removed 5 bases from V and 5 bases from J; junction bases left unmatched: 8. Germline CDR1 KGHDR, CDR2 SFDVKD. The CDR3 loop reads CATSAAGGKGTGELFF. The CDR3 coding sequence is TGTGCCACCAGTGCAGCGGGGGGTAAAGGAACCGGGGAGCTGTTTTTT.